These 13 T cell receptor beta chains share one sample of origin, sequenced in a study of OX40 agonist ivuxolimab in advanced cancers. TCRdb's copy holds only in-frame clones and misses some; the assay was immunoSEQ multiplex PCR. The table has approximately 70,000 clones, around nine tenths seen once; the top ten hold roughly 0.29%. Here the sequenced sample was CD4+ or CD8+ T cells sorted from blood, taken in a trial of the OX40 agonist ivuxolimab. The source of these receptors is an adult with an advanced solid tumor such as melanoma, head and neck, liver or kidney cancer.

The chain uses TRBV5-4 and TRBJ2-3, with TRBD2 matching 14 bases. The germline gives CDR1 SGHNT, CDR2 YYREEE (reference sequence). With 5 bases clipped from V and 4 bases from J, the junction kept 6 bases outside the gene matches. The CDR3 is 16 residues long. The CDR3 DNA reads TGTGCCAGCAGACCGGGACTAGCGGGAGCGGCAGATACGCAGTATTTT. Translating it yields CASRPGLAGAADTQYF.

The V gene is TRBV5-8, the J gene TRBJ1-5, with 7 bases that match TRBD1. The V gene's germline CDR1 is SGHTS and CDR2 YDEGEE. The CDR3 has 15 residues. The trim removed 6 bases at V and 2 bases at J, leaving 8 bases unmatched. CDR3 residues: CASIKIGTGNQPQHF. The CDR3 DNA is TGTGCCAGCATCAAAATTGGGACAGGCAATCAGCCCCAGCATTTT.

The chain has TRBV28 and TRBJ2-3, with TRBD2 matching 12 bases. Trimming cost V 3 bases and J 2 bases; bases outside gene matches: 18. The CDR3 is 21 amino acids. Germline CDR1 and CDR2: MDHEN and SYDVKM. The CDR3 sequence is CASSFPTLLAGGGPTTDTQYF. CDR3 nucleotides: TGTGCCAGCAGTTTCCCTACCTTACTAGCGGGAGGAGGCCCTACCACAGATACGCAGTATTTT.

This chain links TRBV13 with TRBJ2-3; D may be TRBD2 (6 bases). The CDR3 runs 15 residues. Germline values: CDR1 PRHDT, CDR2 FYEKMQ (reference sequence). Trimming stripped 4 bases from V and 4 bases from J, with 15 bases between. The CDR3 reads CASSSTLWEADTQYF. CDR3 bases: TGTGCCAGCAGCTCCACCTTGTGGGAGGCAGATACGCAGTATTTT.

The V gene is TRBV10-3, the J gene TRBJ2-6; 12 bases align to TRBD2. CDR3 length: 17 residues. Per the germline V gene, CDR1 is ENHRY and CDR2 is SYGVKD. The V gene end was trimmed by 11 bases and the J gene end by 0 bases; junction bases not matched to a gene: 8. The CDR3 region is CAAQGLAGNSGANVLTF. CDR3 DNA: TGTGCCGCCCAGGGACTAGCGGGCAACTCTGGGGCCAACGTCCTGACTTTC.

Only a few counts were recorded for this clone. The CDR3 here is CASSLGNNRLACFF. Written as DNA, the CDR3 is TGTGCCAGCAGCTTAGGCAATAATCGACTAGCATGTTTCTTC. The V call is TRBV7-9, the J call TRBJ2-1; 7 nucleotides match TRBD2. From germline, CDR1 is SEHNR and CDR2 FQNEAQ (reference sequence). The CDR3 has 14 residues. J lost 16 bases, V lost 1 base, and 13 bases had no gene match.

This rearrangement joins TRBV5-1 to TRBJ2-7; D not resolved. V lost 4 bases, J lost 0 bases, and 14 bases lay in between. CDR1 and CDR2 (germline): SGHRS, YFSETQ. The CDR3 is 15 residues long. CDR3 in DNA: TGCGCCAGCAGCCCAGACCCCCCCACCTCCTACGAGCAGTACTTC. Translation: CASSPDPPTSYEQYF.

The chain links TRBV2 to TRBJ1-5; 10 bases align to TRBD1. V gave up 5 bases and J gave up 2 bases; unmatched junction bases: 6. Germline V gives CDR1 SNHLY, CDR2 FYNNEI. The CDR3 spans 16 residues. The CDR3 DNA is TGTGCCAGCAGTACCCCCGGGACAGGGGGCAATCAGCCCCAGCATTTT. Translation: CASSTPGTGGNQPQHF.

This clone was recorded a few times. This same CDR3 is encoded by further DNA sequences in the sample. The chain joins TRBV5-1 to TRBJ2-3, with D perhaps TRBD2 (6 bases). Germline CDR1 is SGHRS and CDR2 is YFSETQ. Deletions cut 0 bases from V and 3 bases from J, with 8 bases between. This CDR3 comprises 14 residues. This CDR3 is CASSLVAGTDTQYF. CDR3 DNA sequence: TGCGCCAGCAGCTTGGTCGCGGGGACAGATACGCAGTATTTT.

The V gene is TRBV28, the J gene TRBJ1-2; D remains ambiguous. V was clipped by 10 bases and J by 1 base, with 22 bases between them. This CDR3 spans 16 amino acids. The germline V gene encodes CDR1 MDHEN and CDR2 SYDVKM. The CDR3 reads CATPGQSGVGNYGYTF. The CDR3 nucleotides read TGTGCCACCCCTGGGCAAAGTGGGGTAGGTAACTATGGCTACACCTTC.

The V gene is TRBV4-1, the J gene TRBJ1-2, with TRBD1 matching 9 bases. The CDR3 is 15 amino acids. CDR1 is MGHRA, CDR2 YSYEKL, per germline. V shed 3 bases, J shed 4 bases, and the junction held 6 bases outside the gene matches. CDR3: CASSQAPGQGYGYTF. In DNA, the CDR3 is TGCGCCAGCAGCCAGGCTCCGGGACAGGGCTATGGCTACACCTTC.

The CDR3 sequence: CASSLNTGELFF. Written as DNA, the CDR3 is TGTGCCAGCAGTTTGAACACCGGGGAGCTGTTTTTT. The chain is built from TRBV6-5 and TRBJ2-2; D not resolved. The CDR3 length is 12 residues. In germline, CDR1 is MNHEY, CDR2 SVGAGI. Trimming removed 4 bases at V and 1 base at J, with 1 base between.

This clone has only one observation. The V and J genes are TRBV7-2 and TRBJ1-2; no definite D call. Germline-derived CDR1 and CDR2 are SGHTA and FQGNSA. The CDR3 runs 17 residues. Trimming removed 2 bases from V and 0 bases from J, with 16 bases in between. CDR3 protein: CASSLSQLGRTNYGYTF. The CDR3 nucleotides are TGTGCCAGCAGCTTATCACAGTTGGGAAGAACTAACTATGGCTACACCTTC.